The 30 T cell receptor beta chains below all came from one sample that was sequenced in a study of Ad26.COV2.S vaccination and SARS-CoV-2 variants. Specified treatment: some 19 received Ad26.COV2.S at low or high dose, single or two shots; about 5 received placebo; per-sample allocation not given. The samples date from day 63 after the first vaccine or placebo injection. TCRdb keeps only in-frame clones here, not all; method: immunoSEQ multiplex PCR. The sample has about 680,000 clones, roughly 90% seen once. The sample in question was peripheral blood, obtained in a trial of Ad26.COV2.S vaccine versus placebo. These receptors came from a person between 18 and 60 years old who received the Ad26.COV2.S COVID-19 vaccine or a placebo.

This sequence joins TRBV12-3 or TRBV12-4 and TRBJ2-3; D gene uncertain. V shed 3 bases and J shed 5 bases, with 9 bases lying between them. The CDR3 is made up of 13 amino acids. The CDR3 loop is CASSFYSGDTQYF. CDR3 sequence (DNA): TGTGCCAGCAGTTTCTACTCCGGAGATACGCAGTATTTT.

V is TRBV29-1 and J is TRBJ2-6; D is undetermined. Germline CDR1 is SQVTM and CDR2 is ANQGSEA. This CDR3 has 13 residues. V was shortened by 8 bases and J by 0 bases, with 8 bases between the two germline ends. The CDR3 sequence is CSFTVSGANVLTF. The CDR3 DNA is TGCAGCTTCACAGTCTCTGGGGCCAACGTCCTGACTTTC.

The chain joins TRBV20-1 to TRBJ1-4; no firm D call. V was trimmed by 3 bases and J by 4 bases, leaving 6 bases between them. The CDR3 is made up of 12 amino acids. Germline lookup yields CDR1 DFQATT and CDR2 SNEGSKA (reference sequence). The CDR3 loop reads CSASFLNEKLFF. CDR3 in DNA: TGCAGTGCTAGTTTCCTTAATGAAAAACTGTTTTTT.

This clone has just one count. The CDR3 protein is CASSLDGTVSPLTQYF. The CDR3 nucleotides are TGTGCCAGCAGCTTAGATGGCACGGTGTCACCTCTTACGCAGTATTTT. This chain connects TRBV11-2 to TRBJ2-3; D gene uncertain. The V end was cut by 0 bases, the J end by 8 bases, with 18 bases between. The CDR3 totals 16 residues. Germline loops: CDR1 SGHAT, CDR2 FQNNGV.

The chain couples TRBV5-4 to TRBJ1-2, with 7 bases aligning to TRBD1. Trimming removed 2 bases from V and 6 bases from J; junction bases left unmatched: 7. CDR3 length: 14 residues. Germline V CDR1 and CDR2: SGHNT, YYREEE (reference sequence). Written as DNA, the CDR3 is TGTGCCAGCAGCTTCGTAGGGGGCGTAAATGGCTACACCTTC. This sequence encodes CASSFVGGVNGYTF.

This rearrangement joins TRBV6-6 to TRBJ2-1, with 7 bases fitting TRBD2. The CDR3 has 15 amino acids. The germline gives CDR1 MNHNY, CDR2 SVGAGI (reference sequence). The trim removed 5 bases at V and 1 base at J, leaving 5 bases unmatched. For the CDR3, the DNA is TGTGCCAGCAGTAAACTAGCGCAGTCCTACAATGAGCAGTTCTTC. It is translated as CASSKLAQSYNEQFF.

The chain has TRBV19 and TRBJ1-2; 8 nucleotides line up with TRBD1. The germline V gene encodes CDR1 LNHDA and CDR2 SQIVND (reference sequence). The CDR3 sequence is 17 residues long. The V segment lost 3 bases and the J segment 1 base; nucleotides outside the gene matches: 10. CDR3 loop: CASSMRTTGDLNYGYTF. The CDR3 region has the DNA TGTGCCAGTAGTATGAGGACGACAGGGGATCTTAACTATGGCTACACCTTC.

The CDR3 spells CASSPTGAGYTF. DNA for the CDR3: TGTGCCAGCAGCCCGACAGGGGCCGGCTACACCTTC. This chain uses TRBV12-3 or TRBV12-4 with TRBJ1-2; 8 nucleotides match TRBD1. V lost 6 bases to trimming and J lost 8 bases; unmatched junction nucleotides: 5. The CDR3 is made up of 12 amino acids.

The chain combines TRBV9 with TRBJ1-6; no reliable D call. Germline V gene data show CDR1 as SGDLS and CDR2 as YYNGEE. The CDR3 runs 16 residues. V was pared by 0 bases and J by 8 bases, with 15 bases between. This CDR3 is CASSVAPHRGDSPLHF. DNA for the CDR3: TGTGCCAGCAGCGTAGCCCCCCATCGGGGAGATTCACCCCTCCACTTT.

The gene calls are TRBV19 and TRBJ2-7, with TRBD1 identical over 7 bases. This CDR3 is 13 amino acids long. Germline CDR1 LNHDA, CDR2 SQIVND (reference sequence). With 4 bases clipped from V and 4 bases from J, the junction kept 4 bases outside the gene matches. The CDR3 region is CASSKQGWYEQYF. CDR3 coding DNA: TGTGCCAGTAGTAAACAGGGGTGGTACGAGCAGTACTTC.

The gene calls are TRBV12-5 and TRBJ2-7; D is perhaps TRBD1 (5 bases). This CDR3 has 15 amino acids. Trimming shortened V by 7 bases and J by 2 bases, and 18 bases separated the two germline ends. The V gene's germline CDR1 is LGHNT and CDR2 FRNRAP. The CDR3 DNA reads as TGTGCTAGTGACCTGACAGTCCTACCCGCCTACGAGCAGTACTTC. As protein: CASDLTVLPAYEQYF.

The chain carries TRBV4-3 and TRBJ1-2; no clear D gene. This CDR3 comprises 14 residues. Germline V lookup: CDR1 LGHNA, CDR2 YSLEER. Trimming took 1 base from V and 0 from J, leaving 6 bases between them. CDR3 sequence reads: CASSQGNANYGYTF. Here the CDR3 DNA reads TGCGCCAGCAGCCAAGGAAATGCTAACTATGGCTACACCTTC.

The J gene is TRBJ1-2, the V gene TRBV29-1, with 10 nucleotides matching TRBD1. J lost 7 bases, V lost 3 bases, and 8 bases had no gene match. Germline values: CDR1 SQVTM, CDR2 ANQGSEA. The CDR3 runs to 14 residues. Here the CDR3 reads CSVDPGTGEGGYTF. CDR3 in DNA: TGCAGCGTTGATCCTGGGACAGGGGAAGGTGGCTACACCTTC.

This clone was recorded a few times. The rearrangement joins TRBV2 to TRBJ1-2; D call uncertain. The CDR3 runs to 23 residues. Germline CDR1 reads SNHLY; CDR2 reads FYNNEI. V dropped 7 bases and J dropped 2 bases, with 41 bases sitting between them. CDR3 sequence reads: CASKASVIDAQRLRGGKNYGYTF. CDR3 DNA: TGTGCCAGCAAGGCCAGCGTTATCGACGCACAACGTCTTCGAGGAGGGAAAAACTATGGCTACACCTTC.

This chain connects TRBV11-1 to TRBJ2-1; 11 nucleotides match TRBD2. The CDR3 length is 15 residues. The V gene end was trimmed by 5 bases and the J gene end by 4 bases; junction bases not matched to a gene: 4. Germline assignment: CDR1 SGHAT and CDR2 FQDESV (reference sequence). The CDR3 coding sequence is TGTGCCAGCAGCCTACTAGCGGGGGCTTACAATGAGCAGTTCTTC. Amino acid sequence: CASSLLAGAYNEQFF.

CDR3 bases: TGTGCCAGCAGCCGTCTCACAGATACGCAGTATTTT. This encodes CASSRLTDTQYF. This chain connects TRBV12-3 or TRBV12-4 to TRBJ2-3; no firm D call. The CDR3 contains 12 residues. The germline V and J ends were trimmed by 6 bases and 2 bases, with 6 bases remaining between them.

The rearrangement joins TRBV28 to TRBJ1-5, with 8 positions matching TRBD1. Per germline, CDR1 MDHEN and CDR2 SYDVKM. The trim removed 2 bases at V and 6 bases at J, leaving 9 bases unmatched. The CDR3 covers 16 residues. The DNA for the CDR3 is TGTGCCAGCAGTTTAATTGGACAGGGATCTGCTCAGCCCCAGCATTTT. It is translated as CASSLIGQGSAQPQHF. Full variable domain (outside the CDR3, taken from reference TRBV28 and TRBJ1-5): DVKVTQSSRYLVKRTGEKVFLECVQDMDHENMFWYRQDPGLGLRLIYFSYDVKMKEKGDIPEGYSVSREKKERFSLILESASTNQTSMYLCASSLIGQGSAQPQHFGDGTRLSIL.

The chain has TRBV3-1 (or the pseudogene TRBV3-2) and TRBJ2-5, with D perhaps assigned TRBD1 or TRBD2 (5 bases each). Germline V gene lookup returns CDR1 LGHDT and CDR2 YNNKEL (reference sequence). The germline V and J ends were trimmed by 3 bases and 5 bases, with 13 bases remaining between them. This CDR3 contains 14 residues. The chain's CDR3 is CASSQRDARETQYF. Written as DNA, the CDR3 is TGTGCCAGCAGCCAGAGGGACGCTAGGGAGACCCAGTACTTC.

The chain employs TRBV30 and TRBJ2-5, with 7 bases that match TRBD2. The germline CDR1 and CDR2 sequences are GTSNPN and SVGIG (reference sequence). V lost 0 bases to trimming and J lost 2 bases; unmatched junction nucleotides: 9. This CDR3 is built from 16 residues. CDR3 in amino acids: CAWSVGQGTTQETQYF. For the CDR3, the DNA is TGTGCCTGGAGTGTAGGGCAAGGGACTACTCAAGAGACCCAGTACTTC.

The chain has TRBV18 and TRBJ2-1; D may match TRBD1 or TRBD2 (5 bases each). CDR1 is KGHSH, CDR2 LQKENI, per germline. V was pared by 3 bases and J by 10 bases, with 19 bases between. This CDR3 contains 15 residues. The CDR3 coding sequence is TGTGCCAGCTCACCGACCGTTGCCACCTGGGGGGAGCAGTTCTTC. Translating it yields CASSPTVATWGEQFF.

This clone was seen only once. The V call is TRBV18, the J call TRBJ1-2; D is possibly TRBD1 (5 bases). The V gene lost 4 bases and the J gene lost 7 bases, with 10 bases spanning the gap. The V gene's germline CDR1 is KGHSH and CDR2 LQKENI. The CDR3 extends over 12 amino acids. In DNA form, the CDR3 reads TGTGCCAGCTCACAGGAGGGGAGTGGCTACACCTTC. This encodes CASSQEGSGYTF.

As regards this clone: This sample also contains other DNA sequences that code for the same CDR3. The V gene is TRBV6-4, the J gene TRBJ2-7; D is uncertain. The V end was cut by 2 bases, the J end by 4 bases, with 3 bases between. Germline-derived CDR1 and CDR2 are MRHNA and SNTAGT. This CDR3 is built from 11 residues. This CDR3 reads CASSDGYEQYF. In DNA, the CDR3 is TGTGCCAGCAGTGACGGGTACGAGCAGTACTTC.

This clone was detected only a few times. Other DNA sequences in the sample encode the same CDR3. V is TRBV29-1 and J is TRBJ1-2; 8 positions match TRBD1. CDR3 length: 13 residues. Germline-derived CDR1 and CDR2 are SQVTM and ANQGSEA. V was clipped by 3 bases and J by 2 bases; unmatched bases: 2. The CDR3 DNA reads as TGCAGCGTTGACGCAGGGGGCAACTATGGCTACACCTTC. It yields the protein CSVDAGGNYGYTF.

This chain connects TRBV6-1 to TRBJ1-5; D gene uncertain. CDR1 MNHNS and CDR2 SASEGT come from the germline V gene. V gave up 2 bases and J gave up 6 bases, with 17 bases separating them. The CDR3 extends over 16 amino acids. The CDR3 bases are TGTGCCAGCAGTGAAACCACTTTCGACAATTTTCAGCCCCAGCATTTT. Protein sequence: CASSETTFDNFQPQHF.

The genes are TRBV7-9 and TRBJ2-1, with D hard to call. V shed 3 bases and J shed 0 bases, with 12 bases lying between them. CDR1 is SEHNR, CDR2 FQNEAQ, per germline (reference sequence). CDR3 length: 16 residues. The CDR3 loop is CASSFFTLSSYNEQFF. The CDR3 coding sequence is TGTGCCAGCAGCTTTTTTACGTTGAGCTCCTACAATGAGCAGTTCTTC. Using reference TRBV7-9 and TRBJ2-1 for the parts outside the CDR3, the full variable domain is DTGVSQNPRHKITKRGQNVTFRCDPISEHNRLYWYRQTLGQGPEFLTYFQNEAQLEKSRLLSDRFSAERPKGSFSTLEIQRTEQGDSAMYLCASSFFTLSSYNEQFFGPGTRLTVL.

The chain carries TRBV7-9 and TRBJ2-1; D not resolved. Trimming pared 1 base from V and 3 bases from J, leaving 7 bases between. Germline V gene lookup returns CDR1 SEHNR and CDR2 FQNEAQ (reference sequence). The CDR3 is made up of 14 amino acids. CDR3 in amino acids: CASSLVGLYNEQFF. CDR3 DNA: TGTGCCAGCAGCTTAGTAGGTCTCTACAATGAGCAGTTCTTC.

V usage is TRBV19 and J usage is TRBJ1-6; 7 positions agree with TRBD1. This CDR3 spans 15 amino acids. In germline, CDR1 is LNHDA, CDR2 SQIVND (reference sequence). The junction had 11 bases not matched to a gene; V was cut back by 8 bases and J by 7 bases. CDR3 protein: CASGPDRPLNSPLHF. The DNA of the CDR3 is TGTGCCAGTGGCCCGGACAGGCCCCTCAATTCACCCCTCCACTTT.

The genes are TRBV30 and TRBJ2-3; TRBD2 matches 9 bases. Per germline, CDR1 GTSNPN and CDR2 SVGIG (reference sequence). The CDR3 is made up of 15 amino acids. Losses at the gene ends were 2 bases for V and 3 bases for J; bases not matched to a gene: 6. Here the CDR3 reads CAWSTASGKTDTQYF. The CDR3 nucleotides read TGTGCCTGGAGTACGGCTAGCGGGAAAACAGATACGCAGTATTTT. The entire variable domain, with the rest obtained from reference TRBV30 and TRBJ2-3, is as follows: SQTIHQWPATLVQPVGSPLSLECTVEGTSNPNLYWYRQAAGRGLQLLFYSVGIGQISSEVPQNLSASRPQDRQFILSSKKLLLSDSGFYLCAWSTASGKTDTQYFGPGTRLTVL.

The chain carries TRBV30 and TRBJ1-2, with TRBD1 matching 7 bases. Per the germline V gene, CDR1 is GTSNPN and CDR2 is SVGIG (reference sequence). V gave up 0 bases and J gave up 8 bases; unmatched junction bases: 6. CDR3 length: 13 amino acids. The DNA of the CDR3 is TGTGCCTGGAGTGTACAGGGGTCGGGCGGCTACACCTTC. It translates to CAWSVQGSGGYTF. Based on the CDR3 plus reference TRBV30 and TRBJ1-2, the full variable domain is SQTIHQWPATLVQPVGSPLSLECTVEGTSNPNLYWYRQAAGRGLQLLFYSVGIGQISSEVPQNLSASRPQDRQFILSSKKLLLSDSGFYLCAWSVQGSGGYTFGSGTRLTVV.

This chain joins TRBV29-1 and TRBJ2-1, with TRBD1 identical over 12 bases. The germline CDR1 and CDR2 sequences are SQVTM and ANQGSEA. CDR3 length equals 17 residues. V dropped 3 bases and J dropped 9; count of bases not matched to a gene: 15. The CDR3 nucleotides are TGCAGCGTTGAGACCGTTACCGGGACAGGGGGCTGGCGTGAGCAGTTCTTC. As protein: CSVETVTGTGGWREQFF.